This TCR beta chain originates from a study of cytomegalovirus exposure and HLA in healthy donors. General study points: Specific recognition of CMV antigens was confirmed in vitro for a few chains (all CMV-associated).

Using immunoSEQ multiplex PCR, the repertoire was profiled, and TCRdb retains in-frame clones only, with some absent. Of 90,000 to 120,000 clones in the sample, approximately 95% were seen once. Turning to this clone: Its antigen is still unknown.

The CDR3 is made up of 14 amino acids. Looked up from germline, CDR1 is MDHEN and CDR2 is SYDVKM. V was clipped by 5 bases and J by 12 bases, with 20 bases between them. Sequencing was done on a sample of PBMCs. V is TRBV28 and J is TRBJ2-1; D gene ambiguous. The source of this sequence is a woman aged 18-30 years in good health and CMV-seronegative. The DNA for the CDR3 is TGTGCCAGCAGTACTCAATCGGGTTATACTGGGCAGTTCTTC. It is translated as CASSTQSGYTGQFF.